A selection of T cell receptor beta chains follows, all from one sample in a study of T cells after yellow fever vaccination. One entry per CDR3 protein results from TCRdb running MiXCR on the 5' RACE reads. The table has some 420,000 distinct CDR3 sequences, approximately 19% seen once. Source: PBMCs, taken before the yellow fever booster vaccination. The receptors derive from a man aged 18 to 29 who received the YFV17D yellow fever vaccine. Each CDR3 is given with its conserved first and last residue. D genes are given only for firm matches. A clone size is listed for some rows: how often the clone was seen (once, few, many), or a class if it is expanded.

TRBV6-6,many,20,NA,TRBJ2-3,CASRAKVGGRRSMGTDTQYF,TGTGCCAGCAGAGCTAAGGTGGGGGGCCGCCGGAGTATGGGCACAGATACGCAGTATTTT
TRBV7-2,few,14,NA,TRBJ2-1,CASSLRGDYNEQFF,TGTGCCAGCAGCTTACGAGGGGACTACAATGAGCAGTTCTTC
TRBV7-2,many,12,NA,TRBJ2-1,CASSSRLVEQFF,TGTGCCAGCAGTTCACGGTTGGTTGAGCAGTTCTTC
TRBV15,few,15,TRBD2,TRBJ2-7,CATSRVGAGGYEQYF,TGTGCCACCAGCAGAGTGGGGGCGGGGGGGTACGAGCAGTACTTC
TRBV5-1,many,14,NA,TRBJ1-1,CASSPSPGQSIAFF,TGCGCCAGCAGCCCGAGTCCGGGACAATCTATAGCTTTCTTT
TRBV7-3,few,15,TRBD1,TRBJ1-1,CASSLDRGYLTEAFF,TGTGCCAGCAGCTTAGACAGGGGGTATCTCACTGAAGCTTTCTTT
TRBV29-1,NA,12,NA,TRBJ1-3,CSGGQPGNTIYF,TGCAGCGGCGGACAGCCAGGAAACACCATATATTTT
TRBV12-3/TRBV12-4,NA,13,NA,TRBJ2-7,CASSFGLDYEQYF,TGTGCCAGCAGTTTTGGGCTAGACTACGAGCAGTACTTC
TRBV6-2/TRBV6-3,few,12,NA,TRBJ1-2,CASARGTYGYTF,TGTGCCAGCGCCAGGGGAACCTATGGCTACACCTTC
TRBV20-1,few,13,TRBD2,TRBJ2-5,CSAARGGEETQYF,TGCAGTGCTGCGCGGGGGGGCGAAGAGACCCAGTACTTC
TRBV3-1,NA,15,TRBD2,TRBJ2-5,CASSQETAGAGTQYF,TGTGCCAGCAGCCAAGAAACAGCGGGGGCCGGGACCCAGTACTTC
TRBV5-1,few,13,NA,TRBJ1-4,CASSFFYNEKLFF,TGCGCCAGCAGCTTTTTTTATAATGAAAAACTGTTTTTT
TRBV7-2,few,16,NA,TRBJ1-5,CASSLFGGEGNQPQHF,TGTGCCAGCAGCTTATTTGGGGGCGAGGGCAATCAGCCCCAGCATTTT
TRBV6-5,NA,15,NA,TRBJ2-7,CASSYQPSEEYEQYF,TGTGCCAGCAGTTACCAGCCTAGCGAGGAATACGAGCAGTACTTC